This T cell receptor beta chain was sequenced for a study of somatic mutations in cytotoxic T cells in rheumatoid arthritis. The study, taken as a whole, reports: Antigens recognized by the expanded CD8+ clones were unknown. With advancing age, CD8+ clonality climbed in rheumatoid arthritis patients but did not rise in healthy controls.

Note on this clone: Its antigen is still unknown.

Method: immunoSEQ multiplex PCR; TCRdb's copy keeps in-frame clones and lacks some. The data show approximately 10,000 clones, with around 81% seen just once and roughly a fifth held by the top ten. Trimming took 6 bases from V and 2 from J, leaving 11 bases between them. From germline, CDR1 is SGHAT and CDR2 FQNNGV. The CDR3 runs to 13 residues. Material for sequencing was CD8+ T cells sorted from blood. The chain links TRBV11-2 to TRBJ2-7; D is possibly TRBD1 (6 bases). This sequence was found in a woman aged 45-65 years in good health. In DNA, the CDR3 is TGTGCCAGCAGTCCAACAGGGACCTACGAGCAGTACTTC. Translated, it gives CASSPTGTYEQYF.